Given below is one T cell receptor beta chain in context. CDR1 and CDR2 (germline): SGHTA, FQGNSA. This CDR3 has 14 amino acids. For every sample, eight separate reactions were used to make cDNA. From its re-call of the 5' RACE reads, TCRdb lists each CDR3 protein once, without DNA. This sample's table has approximately 150,000 distinct CDR3 sequences. This entry comes from a study of monozygotic twins with inflammatory bowel disease. Sequenced material: blood. The V gene is TRBV7-2, the J gene TRBJ1-4; checking the TCRdb D call of TRBD1 is not possible without DNA. The clonotype comes from a human donor with ulcerative colitis or Crohn's disease, or a healthy co-twin of an affected twin (not recorded which). This chain's CDR3 is CASSLGGAGEKLFF.